Listed here is a single T cell receptor beta chain. This clonotype has at least ten counts. The antigen it recognizes is unknown. No base qualities exist here, and no much larger clone lies one base off it. According to the germline V gene, CDR1 reads SGHRS and CDR2 reads YFSETQ. V is pruned by 6 bases and J by 4 bases, leaving 5 bases of the junction without a gene match. Taken from cysteine to phenylalanine, the CDR3 has 15 residues. Just CDR3 DNA is preserved here, 45 bases in frame from base 1. Two rounds of multiplex PCR were used to amplify the TCR beta CDR3 region from genomic DNA. In the first round of PCR, primers specific to each TRBV and TRBJ gene were used, and the primer sequences are filed in Chinese patent CN105087789A. Universal primers were used in the second round of PCR. The Roche High Pure PCR Template Preparation Kit was used to extract genomic DNA from frozen PBMCs. Paired-end sequencing with 151 bp reads was performed on the libraries using an Illumina HiSeq 3000. The original pipeline was this. Raw reads lacking the multiplex PCR primer sequences were removed with CutAdapt. High-quality paired reads were merged into contigs with PEAR. MiXCR assigned TRB V, D and J gene segments to each contig by aligning to reference sequences. To remove sequencing errors, CDR3 sequences were clustered according to base quality and sequence similarity. Diversity was measured as Shannon entropy normalized by the natural log of productive TCR sequence number. To get clonality, Shannon entropy was divided by the natural log of the number of unique clonotypes, and that result was subtracted from one. Progression-free survival cut-offs for repertoire metrics were chosen using the Youden index of ROC curves, with analyses run in R 3.5.3. TCRdb reprocessed the public reads (quality trimming at Q25 with fastp, clone calling with MiXCR) and kept in-frame beta chains. Here each entry gathers all rows of one CDR3 protein and keeps the most common genes and DNA. The V and J calls and clone size come from TCRdb's table, not from the authors' own analysis. The sample data list about 24,000 distinct CDR3 sequences, and roughly 35% of these were observed just once. Of the sample, approximately 67% is held by the ten largest clones.

This entry comes from a study of prognosis after radiotherapy for stage I lung cancer (dated by TCRdb to about 2021). Concerning the study at large: About 20 stage I NSCLC patients were enrolled in Nanjing, China, between early 2018 and early 2019. The study included around 14 patients with newly diagnosed primary stage I lung tumors and 4 to 6 with oligometastatic NSCLC after surgical resection of the primary tumor. Every patient was deemed medically inoperable, around eleven because of comorbidities and several because they refused surgery. The cohort was made up of some 12 men and about 6 women, with a median age of approximately 74 years and an age range of about 53 to 85 years. On tumor histology, roughly 11 patients had adenocarcinoma and six or seven had squamous cell carcinoma. SBRT was given in 3 to 5 fractions with a biologically effective dose of at least 100 Gy, using image-guided IMRT or VMAT. No patient received concurrent therapy alongside SBRT. About 20% of the 19 patients developed distant metastases after SBRT, at a median of around seven months; the other 15 showed no significant progression. This study profiled peripheral blood TCR beta repertoires from stage I NSCLC patients before and after stereotactic body radiotherapy and linked the repertoires to distant failure. For each of the 20 or so patients, one blood sample was taken before SBRT and one after, so the study sequenced some 40 samples in total. Points the paper makes about the study in general: Differences by metastasis status were reportedly seen in TRBV and TRBJ usage frequencies, involving two V genes at baseline and, after SBRT, nine V genes and two J genes. None of the reported P values were adjusted for multiple comparisons. Whether the expanded TCR clones were tumor-specific was not determined. A decrease in unique TCR clone counts was observed after SBRT (median approximately 9,800 before versus several thousand after; Wilcoxon paired P=0.011). Post-SBRT Shannon entropy and its change from baseline were lower in patients who developed distant metastases; baseline Shannon entropy was not associated with metastases. The study was limited by the small cohort and short follow-up, and independent validation of the study findings is required.

All patients had node-negative disease on CT and PET/CT, and none had a history of other malignancies or had previously received chemotherapy or radiotherapy. Around 6 milliliters of peripheral venous blood were drawn into EDTA tubes at each of two time points. PBMCs were isolated by Ficoll-Paque Plus density-gradient centrifugation. Right after collection, samples were kept at -80 degrees C until analysis. The receptor's source is a donor aged 50 or older with non-small cell lung cancer. Sample: PBMCs, taken before or after stereotactic body radiation therapy (not recorded which). The sequence is built from TRBV5-1 and TRBJ2-1; the central 12 bases match TRBD2. The base sequence is TGCGCCAGCACCACACTAGCGGGAGGTTACAATGAGCAGTTCTTC. Translated, this gives CASTTLAGGYNEQFF.